Below, 9 T cell receptor beta chains from the same sample are listed, as sequenced in a study of T-cell reconstitution after alpha-beta-depleted transplantation in children. As it was prepared, the TCRbeta library received unique molecular identifiers. TCRdb fed the PCR reads into MiXCR, producing one record per CDR3 protein. The table lists nearly 400,000 distinct CDR3 sequences, roughly 21% of them singletons, with approximately 3.8% in the top ten. Sample: PBMCs from the stem cell graft donor, taken from the stem cell graft. The receptor set was obtained from a human donor who donated a stem cell graft to a child with acute myeloid leukemia.

J is TRBJ2-7 and V is TRBV29-1; unclear D gene. This CDR3 is built from 16 residues. The germline V gene encodes CDR1 SQVTM and CDR2 ANQGSEA. Between the trimmed V and J ends, which lost 1 base and 1 base, there was a span of 17 bases. CDR3 in DNA: TGCAGCGTTGAAGTACCAAAGACCTCCATATCCTACGAGCAGTACTTC. Translated: CSVEVPKTSISYEQYF.

This clonotype was detected ten times or more. This chain uses TRBV20-1 with TRBJ2-1; TRBD2 matches 10 bases. V shed 3 bases, J shed 8 bases, and the junction held 1 base outside the gene matches. This CDR3 contains 12 residues. The germline V gene has CDR1 DFQATT and CDR2 SNEGSKA (reference sequence). CDR3 DNA sequence: TGCAGTGCTAGCCTAGCGGGAGATGAGCAGTTCTTC. Encoded protein: CSASLAGDEQFF.

This clonotype was counted a few times. The V call is TRBV12-3 or TRBV12-4, the J call TRBJ1-2; a weak D match, TRBD1 (5 bases). The CDR3 sequence is 15 residues long. Trimming left V 4 bases short and J 2 bases short, with 14 bases between. The CDR3: CASSSGTGRNYGYTF. The CDR3 DNA follows: TGTGCCAGCAGTTCGGGTACGGGGCGAAACTATGGCTACACCTTC.

There are a few counts of this clonotype. V usage is TRBV24-1 and J usage is TRBJ2-7, with D perhaps matching TRBD2 (6 bases). Germline V gives CDR1 KGHDR, CDR2 SFDVKD. V dropped 3 bases and J dropped 4 bases, with 18 bases sitting between them. The CDR3 is 16 amino acids. This CDR3 reads CATSDPTGDRGYEQYF. In DNA form, the CDR3 reads TGTGCCACCAGTGATCCCACGGGGGACCGGGGGTACGAGCAGTACTTC.

In this sample, this clonotype turned up a few times. The rearrangement uses TRBV10-1 and TRBJ1-5; TRBD1 is a possible D gene (5 bases). CDR3 size: 13 residues. Germline V gene data show CDR1 as WNHNN and CDR2 as SYGVQD (reference sequence). Trimming pared 3 bases from V and 7 bases from J, leaving 10 bases between. Here the CDR3 DNA reads TGCGCCAGCAGTGAAAGGGGAGGGCAGCCCCAGCATTTT. This encodes CASSERGGQPQHF.

This chain uses TRBV5-1 with TRBJ2-3; perhaps D is TRBD1 or TRBD2 (5 bases each). The CDR3 spans 16 residues. Looked up from germline, CDR1 is SGHRS and CDR2 is YFSETQ. The V gene lost 4 bases and the J gene lost 0 bases, with 15 bases spanning the gap. CDR3: CASSGGGAVSTDTQYF. The CDR3 nucleotides read TGCGCCAGCAGCGGAGGTGGGGCGGTTAGCACAGATACGCAGTATTTT.

The table lists this clonotype with a few counts. The chain is built from TRBV4-3 and TRBJ2-1; D is possibly TRBD2 (7 bases). In germline, CDR1 is LGHNA, CDR2 YSLEER. V dropped 5 bases and J dropped 8 bases, with 19 bases sitting between them. The CDR3 length is 15 residues. The CDR3 region is CASSRALRGGDEQFF. The CDR3 nucleotides read TGCGCCAGCAGCAGGGCCCTCAGGGGAGGGGATGAGCAGTTCTTC.

The table lists this clonotype with a few counts. The chain couples TRBV7-3 to TRBJ2-7; 8 positions match TRBD2. Germline CDR1 and CDR2: SGHTA and FQGTGA. V trimming: 0 bases; J trimming: 6 bases; junction bases outside the gene matches: 4. This CDR3 region has 14 residues. The chain's CDR3 is CASSLTSGKGEQYF. CDR3 DNA sequence: TGTGCCAGCAGCTTAACTAGCGGGAAGGGCGAGCAGTACTTC.

The chain employs TRBV29-1 and TRBJ2-3; unclear D gene. The V and J ends lost 0 bases and 0 bases respectively, with 10 bases between them. Germline-derived CDR1 and CDR2 are SQVTM and ANQGSEA. The CDR3 length is 15 residues. The CDR3 DNA reads TGCAGCGTTGAAGACGTCGGCTCTAGCACAGATACGCAGTATTTT. Its translation: CSVEDVGSSTDTQYF.